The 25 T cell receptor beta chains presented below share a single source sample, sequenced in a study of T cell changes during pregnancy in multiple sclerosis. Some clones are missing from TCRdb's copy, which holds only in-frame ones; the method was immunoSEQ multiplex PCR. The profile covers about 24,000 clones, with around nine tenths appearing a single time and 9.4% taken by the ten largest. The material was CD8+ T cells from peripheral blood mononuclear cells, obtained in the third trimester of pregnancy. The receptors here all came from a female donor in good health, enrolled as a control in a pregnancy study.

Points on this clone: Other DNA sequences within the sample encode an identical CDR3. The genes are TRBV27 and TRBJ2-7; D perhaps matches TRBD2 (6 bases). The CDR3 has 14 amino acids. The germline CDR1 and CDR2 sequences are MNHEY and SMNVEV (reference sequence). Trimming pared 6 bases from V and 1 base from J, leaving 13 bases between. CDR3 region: CASSPAGSSYEQYF. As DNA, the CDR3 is TGTGCCAGCAGCCCCGCGGGGAGTTCCTACGAGCAGTACTTC.

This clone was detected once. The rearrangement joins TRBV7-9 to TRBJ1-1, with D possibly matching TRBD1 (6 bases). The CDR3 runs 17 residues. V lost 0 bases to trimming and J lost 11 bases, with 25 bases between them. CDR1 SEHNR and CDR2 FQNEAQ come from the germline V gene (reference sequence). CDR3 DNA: TGTGCCAGCAGCTTAGCGCTAAGGGGGACAACAACCCCCAGTGCTTTCTTT. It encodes CASSLALRGTTTPSAFF.

As DNA, the CDR3 is TGTGCCAGCAACCCGGGACTAGCGGGGACCGCGAACACCGGGGAGCTGTTTTTT. This sequence encodes CASNPGLAGTANTGELFF. The V gene is TRBV7-8, the J gene TRBJ2-2; 13 positions agree with TRBD2. This CDR3 comprises 18 residues. CDR1 SGHVS and CDR2 FQNEAQ come from the germline V gene. Trimming cost V 7 bases and J 0 bases; bases outside gene matches: 8.

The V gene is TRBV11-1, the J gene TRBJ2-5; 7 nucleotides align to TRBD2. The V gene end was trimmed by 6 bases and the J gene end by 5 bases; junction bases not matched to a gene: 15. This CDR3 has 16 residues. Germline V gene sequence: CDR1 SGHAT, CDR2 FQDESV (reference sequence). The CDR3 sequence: CASSGWRERAYETQYF. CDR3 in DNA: TGTGCCAGCAGTGGTTGGCGGGAGAGGGCGTATGAGACCCAGTACTTC.

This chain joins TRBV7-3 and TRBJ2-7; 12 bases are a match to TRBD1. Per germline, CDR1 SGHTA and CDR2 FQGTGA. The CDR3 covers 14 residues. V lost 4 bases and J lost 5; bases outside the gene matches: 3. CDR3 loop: CASSSGTGGHEQYF. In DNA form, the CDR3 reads TGTGCCAGCAGCTCCGGGACAGGGGGCCACGAGCAGTACTTC.

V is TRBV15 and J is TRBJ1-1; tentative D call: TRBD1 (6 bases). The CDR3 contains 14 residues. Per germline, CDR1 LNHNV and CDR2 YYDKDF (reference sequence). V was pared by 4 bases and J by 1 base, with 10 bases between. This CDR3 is CATSIKGGNTEAFF. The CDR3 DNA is TGTGCCACCAGCATTAAAGGGGGGAACACTGAAGCTTTCTTT.

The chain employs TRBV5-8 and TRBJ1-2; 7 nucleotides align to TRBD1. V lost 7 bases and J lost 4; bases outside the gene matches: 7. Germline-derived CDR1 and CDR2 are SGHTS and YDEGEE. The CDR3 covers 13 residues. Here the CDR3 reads CASSGQTLYGYTF. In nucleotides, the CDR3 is TGTGCCAGCTCGGGACAGACACTCTATGGCTACACCTTC.

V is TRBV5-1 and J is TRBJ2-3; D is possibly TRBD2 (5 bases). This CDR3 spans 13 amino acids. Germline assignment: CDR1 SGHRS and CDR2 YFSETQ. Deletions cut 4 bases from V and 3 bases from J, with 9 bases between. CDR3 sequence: CASSTSGTDTQYF. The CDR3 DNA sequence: TGCGCCAGCAGCACTTCGGGGACAGATACGCAGTATTTT.

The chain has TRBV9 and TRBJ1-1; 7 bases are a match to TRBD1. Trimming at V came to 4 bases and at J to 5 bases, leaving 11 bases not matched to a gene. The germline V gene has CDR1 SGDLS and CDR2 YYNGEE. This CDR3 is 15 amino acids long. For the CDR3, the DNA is TGTGCCAGCAGCACGTCGACAGGGATAACGACTGAAGCTTTCTTT. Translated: CASSTSTGITTEAFF.

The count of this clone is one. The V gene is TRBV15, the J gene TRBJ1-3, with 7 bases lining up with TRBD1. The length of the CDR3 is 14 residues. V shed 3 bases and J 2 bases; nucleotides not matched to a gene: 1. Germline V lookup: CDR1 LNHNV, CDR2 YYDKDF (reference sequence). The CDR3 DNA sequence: TGTGCCACCAGCAGTGACAGGGCTGGAAACACCATATATTTT. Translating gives CATSSDRAGNTIYF.

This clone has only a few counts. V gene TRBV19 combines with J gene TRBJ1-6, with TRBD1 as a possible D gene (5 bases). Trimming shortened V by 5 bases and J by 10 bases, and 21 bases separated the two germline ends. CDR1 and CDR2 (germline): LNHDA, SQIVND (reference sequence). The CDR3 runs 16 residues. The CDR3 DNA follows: TGTGCCAGTAGTTCTGACAGCACGGGCGGAGTGTCACCCCTCCACTTT. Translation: CASSSDSTGGVSPLHF.

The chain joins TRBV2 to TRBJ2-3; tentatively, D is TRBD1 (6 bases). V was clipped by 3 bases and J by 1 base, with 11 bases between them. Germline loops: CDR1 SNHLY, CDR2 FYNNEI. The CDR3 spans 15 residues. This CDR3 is CASSDGPGGTDTQYF. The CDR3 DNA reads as TGTGCCAGCAGTGACGGACCAGGGGGCACAGATACGCAGTATTTT.

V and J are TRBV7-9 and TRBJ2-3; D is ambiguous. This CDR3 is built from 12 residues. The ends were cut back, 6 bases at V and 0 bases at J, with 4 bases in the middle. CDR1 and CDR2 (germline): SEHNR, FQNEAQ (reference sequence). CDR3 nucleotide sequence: TGTGCCAGCAGATCTAGCACAGATACGCAGTATTTT. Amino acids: CASRSSTDTQYF.

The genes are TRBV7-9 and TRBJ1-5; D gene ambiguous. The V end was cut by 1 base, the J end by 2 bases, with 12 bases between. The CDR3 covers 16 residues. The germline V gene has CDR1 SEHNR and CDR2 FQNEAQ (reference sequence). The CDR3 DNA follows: TGTGCCAGCAGCTTAGGCGGGGATTTTCGCAATCAGCCCCAGCATTTT. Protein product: CASSLGGDFRNQPQHF.

The CDR3 loop is CASSVVYSYEQYF. In nucleotides, the CDR3 is TGCGCCAGCAGCGTAGTGTACTCCTACGAGCAGTACTTC. V gene TRBV4-1 combines with J gene TRBJ2-7, with no clear D. This CDR3 contains 13 residues. Germline V lookup: CDR1 MGHRA, CDR2 YSYEKL. V was pared by 5 bases and J by 0 bases, with 8 bases between.

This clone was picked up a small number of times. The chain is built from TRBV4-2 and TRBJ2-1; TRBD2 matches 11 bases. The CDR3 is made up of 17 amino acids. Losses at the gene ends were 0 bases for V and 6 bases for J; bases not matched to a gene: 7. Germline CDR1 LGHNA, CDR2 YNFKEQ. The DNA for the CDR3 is TGTGCCAGCAGCCAAGATCGTAGCGGGAGGGCCTCCAATGAGCAGTTCTTC. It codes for CASSQDRSGRASNEQFF.

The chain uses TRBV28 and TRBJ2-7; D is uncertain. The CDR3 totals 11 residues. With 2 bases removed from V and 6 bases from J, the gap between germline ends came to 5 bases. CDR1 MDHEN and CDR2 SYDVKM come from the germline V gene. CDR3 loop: CASSLASEQYF. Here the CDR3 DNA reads TGTGCCAGCAGTTTAGCTAGCGAGCAGTACTTC.

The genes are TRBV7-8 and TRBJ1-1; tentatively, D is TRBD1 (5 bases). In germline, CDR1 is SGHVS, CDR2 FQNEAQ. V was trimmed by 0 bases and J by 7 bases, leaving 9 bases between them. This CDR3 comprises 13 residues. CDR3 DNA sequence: TGTGCCAGCAGCTTAGCTTGGGGCGGTGAAGCTTTCTTT. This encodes CASSLAWGGEAFF.

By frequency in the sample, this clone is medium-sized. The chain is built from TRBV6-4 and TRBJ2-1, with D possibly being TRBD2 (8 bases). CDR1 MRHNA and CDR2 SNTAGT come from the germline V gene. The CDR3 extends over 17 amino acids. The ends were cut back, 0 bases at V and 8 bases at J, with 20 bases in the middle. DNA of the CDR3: TGTGCCAGCAGTGACTCGGAGGGGGCGGGGGGCAAGGATGAGCAGTTCTTC. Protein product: CASSDSEGAGGKDEQFF.

DNA of the CDR3: TGTGCCAGCAATCGACTAGTCTCCTACAATGAGCAGTTCTTC. This codes for CASNRLVSYNEQFF. The chain carries TRBV2 and TRBJ2-1; D might be TRBD2 (6 bases). V lost 7 bases and J 0 bases, leaving 10 bases between the germline ends. CDR1 and CDR2 from the germline V gene are SNHLY and FYNNEI. The CDR3 extends over 14 amino acids.

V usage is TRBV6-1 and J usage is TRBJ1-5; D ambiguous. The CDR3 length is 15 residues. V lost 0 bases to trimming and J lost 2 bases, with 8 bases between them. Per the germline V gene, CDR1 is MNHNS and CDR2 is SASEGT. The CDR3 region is CASSEAAGGNQPQHF. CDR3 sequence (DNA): TGTGCCAGCAGTGAAGCGGCGGGTGGCAATCAGCCCCAGCATTTT.

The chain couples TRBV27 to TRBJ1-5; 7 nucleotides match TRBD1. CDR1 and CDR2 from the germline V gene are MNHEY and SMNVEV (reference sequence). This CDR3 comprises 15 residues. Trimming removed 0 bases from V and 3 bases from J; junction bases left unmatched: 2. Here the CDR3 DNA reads TGTGCCAGCAGTTTATCAGACAGGGACAATCAGCCCCAGCATTTT. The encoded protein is CASSLSDRDNQPQHF.

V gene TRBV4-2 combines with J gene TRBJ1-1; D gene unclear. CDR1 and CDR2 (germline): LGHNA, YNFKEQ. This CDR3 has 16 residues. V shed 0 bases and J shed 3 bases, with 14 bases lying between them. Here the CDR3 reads CASSQDLGRFDTEAFF. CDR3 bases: TGTGCCAGCAGCCAAGATCTGGGCAGGTTCGACACTGAAGCTTTCTTT.

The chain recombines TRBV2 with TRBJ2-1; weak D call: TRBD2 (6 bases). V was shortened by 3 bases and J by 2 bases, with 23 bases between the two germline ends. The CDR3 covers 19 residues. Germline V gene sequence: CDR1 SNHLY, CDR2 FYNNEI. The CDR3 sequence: CASSEDGIWPGDTYNEQFF. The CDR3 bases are TGTGCCAGCAGTGAGGACGGTATCTGGCCGGGGGATACCTACAATGAGCAGTTCTTC.

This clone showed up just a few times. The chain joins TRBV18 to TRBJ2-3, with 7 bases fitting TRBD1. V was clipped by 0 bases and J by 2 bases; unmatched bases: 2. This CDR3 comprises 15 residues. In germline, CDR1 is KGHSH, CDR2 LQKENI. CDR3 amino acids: CASSPPQGITDTQYF. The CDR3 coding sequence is TGTGCCAGCTCACCACCACAGGGGATCACAGATACGCAGTATTTT.